This TCR beta chain emerged from a study of CD8+CD57+ T cells in acquired aplastic anemia. Study context: Yields of DNA that came from sorted CD4+ and CD8+ cells averaged about 3.3 ug. General study findings and limits: Overlapping CD8+ CDR3 repertoires of patients and controls contained nearly 30 shared sequences.

On this clonotype itself: Its antigen is not known.

Genomic DNA provided the template from which TCR beta VDJ and CDR3 profiles were obtained. TCRdb processed the reads anew with MiXCR; each CDR3 protein has one entry. Of about 160,000 distinct CDR3 sequences in the sample, about 45% are singletons; the top ten hold approximately 3%. Trimming took 1 base from V and 6 from J; bases not matched to a gene: 11. CDR3 size: 16 residues. Germline V lookup: CDR1 SGHRS, CDR2 YFSETQ. The authors sequenced patients whose flow cytometry had shown CD8+CD57+ cell expansion. The cohort consisted entirely of patients having severe acquired aplastic anemia. When blood sampling took place, the patients had received no therapy.

The rearrangement joins TRBV5-1 to TRBJ2-3; 7 bases fit TRBD2. What was sequenced was sorted CD4+, CD8+, or CD8+CD57+ T cells (not recorded which) from PBMCs. The origin of this receptor is a human donor with aplastic anemia. CDR3 protein: CASSLPSGSTADTQYF. The CDR3 DNA reads as TGCGCCAGCAGCTTGCCTAGCGGTAGCACGGCGGATACGCAGTATTTT.